The 25 T cell receptor beta chains below were found in one sample sequenced in a study of T cell responses to AZD1222 COVID-19 vaccine. Profiled with immunoSEQ multiplex PCR; TCRdb holds only in-frame clones, not every one. The sample yields approximately 130,000 clones, 70% to 85% seen once. This material consisted of peripheral blood, taken 28 days after the second AZD1222 dose. Receptors originate from an adult who received the AZD1222 COVID-19 vaccine.

The chain uses TRBV25-1 and TRBJ2-5; a possible D gene is TRBD1 (5 bases). V lost 4 bases to trimming and J lost 5 bases, with 14 bases between them. CDR1 and CDR2 from the germline V gene are MGHDK and SYGVNS. CDR3 length equals 14 residues. CDR3 DNA sequence: TGTGCCAGCAGTGGAGTAGGGGCCAGGGAGACCCAGTACTTC. Its protein product is CASSGVGARETQYF.

This clone was seen once. This chain joins TRBV4-2 and TRBJ2-1, with D possibly being TRBD2 (5 bases). V gave up 0 bases and J gave up 0 bases, with 9 bases separating them. Germline CDR1 and CDR2: LGHNA and YNFKEQ. This CDR3 contains 16 residues. The CDR3 protein is CASSQEAESSYNEQFF. The CDR3 DNA sequence: TGTGCCAGCAGCCAAGAAGCGGAAAGCTCCTACAATGAGCAGTTCTTC.

The chain links TRBV7-2 to TRBJ2-7; TRBD1 matches 7 bases. Germline CDR1 SGHTA, CDR2 FQGNSA. V gave up 1 base and J gave up 1 base; unmatched junction bases: 13. The length of the CDR3 is 18 residues. CDR3 bases: TGTGCCAGCAGCTTAGTAGAGGGGGCGGGTTCAAGATCCTACGAGCAGTACTTC. It encodes CASSLVEGAGSRSYEQYF.

This sequence joins TRBV15 and TRBJ2-1, with 9 bases fitting TRBD1. Germline CDR1 LNHNV, CDR2 YYDKDF (reference sequence). The CDR3 contains 16 residues. V shed 0 bases and J 8 bases; nucleotides not matched to a gene: 8. CDR3 sequence (DNA): TGTGCCACCAGCAGAGATCGAACAGGGGGCACGTATGAGCAGTTCTTC. Translating it yields CATSRDRTGGTYEQFF.

V gene TRBV9 combines with J gene TRBJ2-6; D perhaps matches TRBD2 (6 bases). Per germline, CDR1 SGDLS and CDR2 YYNGEE. The CDR3 has 15 amino acids. Deletions cut 2 bases from V and 0 bases from J, with 6 bases between. This chain's CDR3 is CASSVGGSGANVLTF. The DNA for the CDR3 is TGTGCCAGCAGCGTGGGGGGCTCTGGGGCCAACGTCCTGACTTTC.

V is TRBV7-2 and J is TRBJ2-1; the match to TRBD1 covers 8 bases. The germline CDR1 and CDR2 sequences are SGHTA and FQGNSA. CDR3 length: 16 residues. Unmatched junction bases numbered 8, after V lost 0 bases and J lost 7 bases. This CDR3 is CASSLAFRGRGNEQFF. The CDR3 DNA sequence: TGTGCCAGCAGCTTAGCGTTCAGGGGGCGCGGGAATGAGCAGTTCTTC.

V is TRBV7-9 and J is TRBJ1-4; D is uncertain. The CDR3 consists of 14 residues. Trimming left V 8 bases short and J 0 bases short, with 10 bases between. Germline CDR1 is SEHNR and CDR2 is FQNEAQ (reference sequence). The CDR3 DNA reads as TGTGCCAGCTTCGAATATTCAACTAATGAAAAACTGTTTTTT. Translated, it gives CASFEYSTNEKLFF.

The chain recombines TRBV28 with TRBJ1-1; tentatively, D is TRBD1 (6 bases). Trimming removed 8 bases at V and 0 bases at J, with 19 bases between. This CDR3 is 16 amino acids long. From germline, CDR1 is MDHEN and CDR2 SYDVKM. In nucleotides, the CDR3 is TGTGCCAGCCACTCCACCCCAGGGGTGATGAACACTGAAGCTTTCTTT. Its protein product is CASHSTPGVMNTEAFF. The full variable domain, with the rest looked up from reference TRBV28 and TRBJ1-1, is DVKVTQSSRYLVKRTGEKVFLECVQDMDHENMFWYRQDPGLGLRLIYFSYDVKMKEKGDIPEGYSVSREKKERFSLILESASTNQTSMYLCASHSTPGVMNTEAFFGQGTRLTVV.

With regard to this clone: One end of the junction fails to match germline, which may point to a read error. The chain carries TRBV7-2 and TRBJ2-4; perhaps TRBD2 as D (6 bases). The CDR3 has 14 residues. The germline V gene encodes CDR1 SGHTA and CDR2 FQGNSA. This chain's CDR3 is CASSSISLARASFF. The CDR3 region has the DNA TGTGCCAGCAGCTCAATAAGTCTAGCGCGGGCCAGCTTCTTC.

The J gene is TRBJ2-1, the V gene TRBV5-4; tentative D call: TRBD2 (5 bases). Germline lookup yields CDR1 SGHNT and CDR2 YYREEE (reference sequence). There are 13 residues in the CDR3. The V end lost 1 base, the J end lost 5 bases, and 7 bases lay between the germline ends. The CDR3 is CASSLSGNNEQFF. CDR3 nucleotides: TGTGCCAGCAGCTTGAGCGGAAACAATGAGCAGTTCTTC. Supplemented by reference TRBV5-4 and TRBJ2-1, the full variable domain reads ETGVTQSPTHLIKTRGQQVTLRCSSQSGHNTVSWYQQALGQGPQFIFQYYREEENGRGNFPPRFSGLQFPNYSSELNVNALELDDSALYLCASSLSGNNEQFFGPGTRLTVL.

The chain links TRBV9 to TRBJ1-1; no firm D call. CDR1 and CDR2 from the germline V gene are SGDLS and YYNGEE. The CDR3 sequence is 17 residues long. Trimming shortened V by 4 bases and J by 3 bases, and 22 bases separated the two germline ends. CDR3 protein: CASSPTLGRTTDTEAFF. CDR3 nucleotide sequence: TGTGCCAGCAGCCCAACACTAGGCAGAACAACGGACACTGAAGCTTTCTTT.

This sequence joins TRBV20-1 and TRBJ2-7; D is undetermined. The CDR3 is made up of 11 amino acids. Germline V CDR1 and CDR2: DFQATT, SNEGSKA (reference sequence). Trimming stripped 5 bases from V and 3 bases from J, with 8 bases between. This CDR3 is CSARSDYEQYF. CDR3 coding DNA: TGCAGTGCTCGCTCCGACTACGAGCAGTACTTC.

This chain joins TRBV12-5 and TRBJ2-3; 8 bases line up with TRBD2. Germline trimming cut 5 bases from V and 2 bases from J; bases unmatched to any gene: 6. CDR3 length equals 15 residues. Germline V gene sequence: CDR1 LGHNT, CDR2 FRNRAP. This CDR3 reads CASGPGGASTDTQYF. For the CDR3, the DNA is TGTGCTAGTGGTCCCGGGGGGGCCTCCACAGATACGCAGTATTTT.

J is TRBJ2-7 and V is TRBV28; D not resolved. The CDR3 has 12 residues. Germline-derived CDR1 and CDR2 are MDHEN and SYDVKM. Deletions cut 2 bases from V and 6 bases from J, with 8 bases between. The CDR3 here is CASSLAASEQYF. The CDR3 nucleotides are TGTGCCAGCAGTTTAGCAGCTTCCGAGCAGTACTTC.

The chain employs TRBV2 and TRBJ2-5; 7 nucleotides line up with TRBD1. This CDR3 is built from 14 residues. The germline gives CDR1 SNHLY, CDR2 FYNNEI. V was clipped by 6 bases and J by 4 bases; unmatched bases: 8. CDR3 in DNA: TGTGCCAGCAGACAGACAGGGTATGGAGAGACCCAGTACTTC. Translating it yields CASRQTGYGETQYF.

On this clone itself: The same CDR3 is also encoded by other DNA sequences in this sample. The V call is TRBV24-1, the J call TRBJ1-1, with 8 bases that match TRBD1. Germline V lookup: CDR1 KGHDR, CDR2 SFDVKD. After removal of 2 bases from V and 1 base from J, the junction contained 2 bases not matched to a gene. This CDR3 region has 15 residues. The CDR3 DNA reads as TGTGCCACCAGTGATTCGGGGACAGGGAACACTGAAGCTTTCTTT. Protein sequence: CATSDSGTGNTEAFF.

This rearrangement joins TRBV4-3 to TRBJ2-1, with 10 bases aligning to TRBD1. Looked up from germline, CDR1 is LGHNA and CDR2 is YSLEER. The CDR3 spans 16 residues. The ends lost 2 bases at V and 5 bases at J; junction bases unmatched: 6. The DNA of the CDR3 is TGCGCCAGCAGCCAACTTGGGACAGGGGTTCACAATGAGCAGTTCTTC. Translation: CASSQLGTGVHNEQFF.

The chain uses TRBV9 and TRBJ1-5; the D gene is possibly TRBD1 (5 bases). V dropped 3 bases and J dropped 6 bases, with 10 bases sitting between them. This CDR3 spans 13 amino acids. The V gene's germline CDR1 is SGDLS and CDR2 YYNGEE. The CDR3 protein is CASSAGPIQPQHF. CDR3 nucleotide sequence: TGTGCCAGCAGCGCGGGACCCATTCAGCCCCAGCATTTT.

The chain has TRBV24-1 and TRBJ2-5; D gene uncertain. V lost 3 bases to trimming and J lost 4 bases, with 14 bases between them. This CDR3 contains 15 residues. CDR1 and CDR2 from the germline V gene are KGHDR and SFDVKD. The CDR3 nucleotides are TGTGCCACCAGTGATAGGCGGACGGTAGGAGAGACCCAGTACTTC. This encodes CATSDRRTVGETQYF.

This clone was recorded only once. V and J are TRBV3-1 (or the pseudogene TRBV3-2) and TRBJ2-1, with no clear D. Germline V CDR1 and CDR2: LGHDT, YNNKEL (reference sequence). The CDR3 spans 12 residues. V was pared by 5 bases and J by 0 bases, with 2 bases between. CDR3 sequence: CASSFSYNEQFF. CDR3 coding DNA: TGTGCCAGCAGCTTCTCCTACAATGAGCAGTTCTTC.

The V and J genes are TRBV10-3 and TRBJ1-5; possibly TRBD1 for D (5 bases). CDR1 and CDR2 from the germline V gene are ENHRY and SYGVKD. The CDR3 is made up of 14 amino acids. Trimming shortened V by 0 bases and J by 4 bases, and 7 bases separated the two germline ends. This CDR3 reads CAISESAGNQPQHF. CDR3 DNA sequence: TGTGCCATCAGTGAGTCGGCAGGGAATCAGCCCCAGCATTTT.

This clone was detected a few times. The chain links TRBV11-2 to TRBJ2-3; 9 bases align to TRBD2. CDR1 is SGHAT, CDR2 FQNNGV, per germline. This CDR3 is 13 amino acids long. The trim removed 6 bases at V and 9 bases at J, leaving 7 bases unmatched. DNA for the CDR3: TGTGCCAGCAGGGCTAGCGGGGTTGAAACGCAGTATTTT. It translates to CASRASGVETQYF.

The V and J genes are TRBV9 and TRBJ1-4; no firm D call. Trimming stripped 0 bases from V and 5 bases from J, with 8 bases between. The CDR3 covers 14 residues. CDR1 SGDLS and CDR2 YYNGEE come from the germline V gene. The CDR3 DNA follows: TGTGCCAGCAGCGTAGGTTCCCTGAATGAAAAACTGTTTTTT. It specifies CASSVGSLNEKLFF.

The J gene is TRBJ2-5, the V gene TRBV6-5; D tentatively fits TRBD1 or TRBD2 (5 bases each). V was trimmed by 8 bases and J by 1 base, leaving 14 bases between them. In germline, CDR1 is MNHEY, CDR2 SVGAGI. This CDR3 comprises 14 residues. The CDR3 protein is CASGGQGPQETQYF. As DNA, the CDR3 is TGTGCCAGCGGGGGTCAGGGACCCCAAGAGACCCAGTACTTC.

The chain combines TRBV11-3 with TRBJ2-1; 12 nucleotides agree with TRBD2. The CDR3 has 16 amino acids. In germline, CDR1 is SGHNT, CDR2 YENEEA. V was clipped by 2 bases and J by 7 bases; unmatched bases: 6. CDR3 in DNA: TGTGCCAGCAGCTTAAACCTAGCGGGGGGGCGTAATGAGCAGTTCTTC. As protein: CASSLNLAGGRNEQFF.